This T cell receptor (beta chain) derives from a study of blood T cell repertoires in COVID-19. The germline V gene has CDR1 SGHRS and CDR2 YFSETQ. This CDR3 is built from 15 residues. J lost 4 bases, V lost 3 bases, and 8 bases had no gene match. Sequencing was performed with immunoSEQ multiplex PCR; in TCRdb, only in-frame clones are kept and a portion is missing. The top ten hold approximately 1.9% of the sample, which has hundreds of thousands of clones, 85% seen once. Participant ages covered roughly 18 to 89 years across some 25 US areas. The chain uses TRBV5-1 and TRBJ2-3; 7 bases agree with TRBD1. The sequence was collected from a woman younger than 45 who had been exposed to COVID-19. What was sequenced was PBMCs or T cells enriched from blood (not recorded which). In nucleotides, the CDR3 is TGCGCCAGCAGCTCAGGGACAGTGGTTGCAGATACGCAGTATTTT. It yields the protein CASSSGTVVADTQYF.